A selection of T cell receptor beta chains follows, all from one sample in a study of T cell changes during pregnancy in multiple sclerosis. Sequencing used immunoSEQ multiplex PCR; TCRdb keeps in-frame clones, though not all of them. The sample carries some 57,000 clones, under 95% recorded once. Sequenced material: CD4+ T cells from peripheral blood mononuclear cells, taken after pregnancy. The receptors here all came from a female donor in good health, enrolled as a control in a pregnancy study. The conserved cysteine and the conserved F or W are not part of the CDR3 here.

cdr3_aa: ASSFSAGTSEKLF
j_call: TRBJ1-4
v_call: TRBV7-2

cdr3_aa: ASSRLAGGPSYEQY
j_call: TRBJ2-7
v_call: TRBV9

cdr3_aa: ASSGDRVREKLF
j_call: TRBJ1-4
v_call: TRBV2

cdr3_aa: ASSIPGQGRYGYT
j_call: TRBJ1-2
v_call: TRBV19

cdr3_aa: ASSFYGDTGELF
j_call: TRBJ2-2
v_call: TRBV11-3

cdr3_aa: ASSFWESDNEQF
j_call: TRBJ2-1
v_call: TRBV5-1

cdr3_aa: ASKGGGTNTGELF
j_call: TRBJ2-2
v_call: TRBV7-2

cdr3_aa: ATKTGANTEAF
j_call: TRBJ1-1
v_call: TRBV7-3

cdr3_aa: ATSRGGTANYGYT
j_call: TRBJ1-2
v_call: TRBV15

cdr3_aa: ASSQLLAGIEETQY
j_call: TRBJ2-5
v_call: TRBV4-1

cdr3_aa: ASSQDPGTDTQY
j_call: TRBJ2-3
v_call: TRBV5-6

cdr3_aa: ASSQGISRGGVSYEQY
j_call: TRBJ2-7
v_call: TRBV4-2

cdr3_aa: ASSPSAQGTQY
j_call: TRBJ2-5
v_call: TRBV18

cdr3_aa: ASSQDSRANTIY
j_call: TRBJ1-3
v_call: TRBV4-1

cdr3_aa: ASSLWQGAND
j_call: TRBJ1-5
v_call: TRBV5-6

cdr3_aa: ASSFGLAGNVDTQY
j_call: TRBJ2-3
v_call: TRBV7-9

cdr3_aa: ASSYSDRVGYT
j_call: TRBJ1-2
v_call: TRBV6-6

cdr3_aa: ASRGDGKFSGSGNTIY
j_call: TRBJ1-3
v_call: TRBV21-1

cdr3_aa: ASPRQGENYGYT
j_call: TRBJ1-2
v_call: TRBV21-1

cdr3_aa: ASSSGQGSYEQY
j_call: TRBJ2-7
v_call: TRBV11-3

cdr3_aa: ASSGLAGPGGETQY
j_call: TRBJ2-5
v_call: TRBV7-7

cdr3_aa: ASSLGGLTDTQY
j_call: TRBJ2-3
v_call: TRBV5-5

cdr3_aa: ASKRDRGTYEQY
j_call: TRBJ2-7
v_call: TRBV19

cdr3_aa: ASSSLREAGELF
j_call: TRBJ2-2
v_call: TRBV2

cdr3_aa: ASSPDRGDGGYT
j_call: TRBJ1-2
v_call: TRBV4-3

cdr3_aa: ASSLVQGSPIGYT
j_call: TRBJ1-2
v_call: TRBV7-2

cdr3_aa: ASRPGTGGNQPQH
j_call: TRBJ1-5
v_call: TRBV6-5

cdr3_aa: ASGGGSNEQF
j_call: TRBJ2-1
v_call: TRBV6-1

cdr3_aa: ASSLLGHSSPSGANVLT
j_call: TRBJ2-6
v_call: TRBV7-2

cdr3_aa: ASRTPRDEGYT
j_call: TRBJ1-2
v_call: TRBV5-6

cdr3_aa: ASSERTGYTGELF
j_call: TRBJ2-2
v_call: TRBV6-1

cdr3_aa: ASSWTDLAGYT
j_call: TRBJ1-2
v_call: TRBV7-3

cdr3_aa: ASSYGTGRYNEQF
j_call: TRBJ2-1
v_call: TRBV6-5

cdr3_aa: ASSLAEINGYT
j_call: TRBJ1-2
v_call: TRBV7-2

cdr3_aa: ASSVTIGQGAYEQY
j_call: TRBJ2-7
v_call: TRBV9

cdr3_aa: ASRRSTNEKLF
j_call: TRBJ1-4
v_call: TRBV27

cdr3_aa: ASSYMGGYSGNTIY
j_call: TRBJ1-3
v_call: TRBV7-2

cdr3_aa: ASSQDLRSPLH
j_call: TRBJ1-6
v_call: TRBV4-3

cdr3_aa: ASSLRTGRNTEAF
j_call: TRBJ1-1
v_call: TRBV7-8

cdr3_aa: AISEPRGGETQY
j_call: TRBJ2-5
v_call: TRBV10-3

cdr3_aa: ASSPGQGVQNEQF
j_call: TRBJ2-1
v_call: TRBV18

cdr3_aa: ASNPPGGAGTGELF
j_call: TRBJ2-2
v_call: TRBV7-9

cdr3_aa: ASTSPQQGGTEAF
j_call: TRBJ1-1
v_call: TRBV5-4

cdr3_aa: ACRQSGTSGGGQF
j_call: TRBJ2-1
v_call: TRBV30

cdr3_aa: ASSQDRNRINTEAF
j_call: TRBJ1-1
v_call: TRBV4-1

cdr3_aa: ASSYSGNGYT
j_call: TRBJ1-2
v_call: TRBV6-5

cdr3_aa: ASSLQVPGANVLT
j_call: TRBJ2-6
v_call: TRBV5-1

cdr3_aa: ASSPLEGTSTDTQY
j_call: TRBJ2-3
v_call: TRBV7-2

cdr3_aa: AWSGFPLLGETQY
j_call: TRBJ2-5
v_call: TRBV30

cdr3_aa: ASSRTDRANTEAF
j_call: TRBJ1-1
v_call: TRBV4-3

cdr3_aa: ASSQGAASTDTQY
j_call: TRBJ2-3
v_call: TRBV4-3

cdr3_aa: ASSWGGPRGTNEKLF
j_call: TRBJ1-4
v_call: TRBV5-6

cdr3_aa: SAGIGLGTDTQY
j_call: TRBJ2-3
v_call: TRBV29-1

cdr3_aa: ASSLTHNRGPNEQY
j_call: TRBJ2-7
v_call: TRBV13

cdr3_aa: ASSLGLAGGNEQF
j_call: TRBJ2-1
v_call: TRBV11-3

cdr3_aa: ASTSPGAGRGTEAF
j_call: TRBJ1-1
v_call: TRBV19